This T cell receptor (beta chain) was recorded in a study of T cell repertoires in ileal Crohn's disease. Whole-study results and caveats: Compared with CD4 T cells, sorted CD8 cells carried more expanded clones.

The CDR3 sequence is 13 residues long. Germline V lookup: CDR1 MGHRA, CDR2 YSYEKL. V was clipped by 3 bases and J by 8 bases; unmatched bases: 6. The time point here: neoterminal ileum biopsy at postoperative endoscopy, about 6 months after surgery. Remarks on this clone: Its antigen remains unknown.

Only in-frame clones appear in the TCRdb table, and some are missing; sequencing was by immunoSEQ multiplex PCR. The sample yields about 59,000 clones, about 89% seen once. Sequenced sample: ileal tissue. The TCR was taken from an adult with Crohn's disease. The rearrangement joins TRBV4-1 to TRBJ1-2, with 7 positions matching TRBD1. CDR3 region: CASSHRDSRGYTF. CDR3 bases: TGCGCCAGCAGCCACCGGGACAGCCGCGGCTACACCTTC.